This TCR beta chain was documented in a study of blood T cells in healthy people across ages. Whole-study results and caveats: The study could not conclusively compare naive and antigen-experienced cells, given its unsorted PBMCs.

This clonotype has a handful of counts. Its antigen is not known. Through a sample-barcoded 5' primer and a J-beta primer mix, a second PCR was run for roughly 6 to 12 cycles. TCRdb used MiXCR to reprocess the 5' RACE reads, holding one entry per CDR3 protein. The sample comprises some 1.4 million distinct CDR3 sequences, 42% of which are singletons, and 6.5% to 10% rests with the top ten. CDR3 size: 16 residues. Looked up from germline, CDR1 is MGHRA and CDR2 is YSYEKL. V lost 1 base to trimming and J lost 4 bases, with 15 bases between them. Each sample gave at least 7 million isolated PBMCs. This sequence joins TRBV4-1 and TRBJ2-3; D possibly uses TRBD1 or TRBD2 (5 bases each). The TCR originated in a woman aged 18 to 35 in good health. Sequenced material: blood. CDR3: CASSQGFEGSADTQYF. The CDR3 nucleotides are TGCGCCAGCAGCCAAGGATTTGAGGGGTCGGCAGATACGCAGTATTTT.